This TCR beta chain was sequenced for a study of blood T cell repertoires in COVID-19. The CDR3 is made up of 16 amino acids. Trimming at V came to 5 bases and at J to 2 bases, leaving 5 bases not matched to a gene. The germline gives CDR1 SGHTA, CDR2 FQGNSA. Method: immunoSEQ multiplex PCR; TCRdb's copy keeps in-frame clones and lacks some. Among 300,000 or so clones listed, 70% to 90% were seen once. The sequence was collected from a woman aged 30 to 39 who had recovered from COVID-19. The gene calls are TRBV7-2 and TRBJ2-2, with 10 bases fitting TRBD2. The sample was PBMCs or T cells enriched from blood (not recorded which). The CDR3 is CASSPRTSGNTGELFF. The CDR3, as DNA: TGTGCCAGCAGCCCGAGGACTAGCGGAAACACCGGGGAGCTGTTTTTT.